The clone carrying this T cell receptor (beta chain) was observed many times. The antigen is not known. Via MiXCR, TCRdb re-called the 5' RACE reads, giving one row per CDR3 protein. This sample has roughly 300,000 distinct CDR3 sequences; 15% to 20% occur once, and the top ten carry approximately 23%. These data are taken from a study of T-cell memory formation after mild COVID-19. General study results and limits: Some responding clones appeared in pre-infection memory, suggesting cross-reactive memory joined.

With 0 bases clipped from V and 7 bases from J, the junction kept 10 bases outside the gene matches. From germline, CDR1 is SGHRS and CDR2 YFSETQ. This CDR3 contains 15 residues. The source material was PBMCs or a T cell subset sorted from them (not recorded which). The sequence was obtained from a man aged 18 to 35 who had mild COVID-19 (a few samples of this study predate the infection). Cell type and time point are not known. The chain recombines TRBV5-1 with TRBJ2-7; 7 positions agree with TRBD1. The CDR3 is CASSLEGGGQAEQYV. DNA of the CDR3: TGCGCCAGCAGCTTGGAAGGAGGAGGACAGGCGGAGCAGTACGTC.